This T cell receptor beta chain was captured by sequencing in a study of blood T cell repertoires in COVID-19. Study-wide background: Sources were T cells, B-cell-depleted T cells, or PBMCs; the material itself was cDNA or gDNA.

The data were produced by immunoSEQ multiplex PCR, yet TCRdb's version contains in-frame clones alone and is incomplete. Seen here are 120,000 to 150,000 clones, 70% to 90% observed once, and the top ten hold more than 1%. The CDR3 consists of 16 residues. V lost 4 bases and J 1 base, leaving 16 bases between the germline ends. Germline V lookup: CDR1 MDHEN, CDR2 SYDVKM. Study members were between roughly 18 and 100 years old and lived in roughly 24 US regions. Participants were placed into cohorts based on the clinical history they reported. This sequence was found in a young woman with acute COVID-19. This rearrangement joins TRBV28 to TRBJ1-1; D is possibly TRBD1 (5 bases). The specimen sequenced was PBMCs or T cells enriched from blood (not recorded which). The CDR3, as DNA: TGTGCCAGCAGTTATCGGCACAGGAACCCGAACACTGAAGCTTTCTTT. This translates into CASSYRHRNPNTEAFF.